Shown below are 19 T cell receptor beta chains from a single sample sequenced in a study of cytomegalovirus exposure and HLA in healthy donors. PCR used 60 Vbeta primers and 13 Jbeta primers. Some clones are missing from TCRdb's copy, which holds only in-frame ones; the method was immunoSEQ multiplex PCR. Of 90,000 to 120,000 clones in the sample, less than 85% were seen once. The sequenced sample consisted of PBMCs. All receptors derive from a woman between 40 and 50 years old in good health and CMV-seropositive.

This chain's CDR3 is CASSHEGQGPYEQYF. The CDR3 bases are TGTGCCAGCAGCCACGAGGGACAGGGGCCGTACGAGCAGTACTTC. J is TRBJ2-7 and V is TRBV4-2, with 10 bases matching TRBD1. Germline trimming cut 3 bases from V and 4 bases from J; bases unmatched to any gene: 6. The CDR3 length is 15 residues. Germline V lookup: CDR1 LGHNA, CDR2 YNFKEQ.

V usage is TRBV4-1 and J usage is TRBJ2-7; TRBD2 might be the D (5 bases). The germline CDR1 and CDR2 sequences are MGHRA and YSYEKL. This CDR3 contains 17 residues. Trimming pared 2 bases from V and 1 base from J, leaving 18 bases between. The CDR3 nucleotides read TGCGCCAGCAGCCAAAATACTAGAACCGGCAGTTCCTACGAGCAGTACTTC. Translated: CASSQNTRTGSSYEQYF.

The V and J genes are TRBV5-4 and TRBJ2-7, with D hard to call. V shed 4 bases and J shed 0 bases, with 8 bases lying between them. CDR1 is SGHNT and CDR2 is YYREEE in the germline V gene (reference sequence). CDR3 length equals 13 residues. The chain's CDR3 is CASSIGRSYEQYF. The CDR3, as DNA: TGTGCCAGCAGCATCGGTCGCTCCTACGAGCAGTACTTC.

This sequence joins TRBV4-1 and TRBJ1-6; TRBD1 aligns across 7 bases. The CDR3 is 15 residues long. Germline V gene sequence: CDR1 MGHRA, CDR2 YSYEKL. Trimming at V came to 4 bases and at J to 7 bases, leaving 7 bases not matched to a gene. The CDR3 DNA reads as TGCGCCAGCAGCCGGACGGGACAGAAAAATTCACCCCTCCACTTT. Translated: CASSRTGQKNSPLHF.

This clone is labeled medium-sized. The V call is TRBV6-1, the J call TRBJ1-3; no clear D gene. Trimming pared 4 bases from V and 8 bases from J, leaving 15 bases between. Germline V gene sequence: CDR1 MNHNS, CDR2 SASEGT. CDR3 length equals 14 residues. The CDR3 DNA follows: TGTGCCAGCAGTGGGGAGGGAACCTGGGACACCATATATTTT. Encoded protein: CASSGEGTWDTIYF.

There are a few counts of this clone. V is TRBV7-9 and J is TRBJ2-7; TRBD1 aligns across 9 bases. The germline gives CDR1 SEHNR, CDR2 FQNEAQ (reference sequence). Trimming removed 4 bases from V and 1 base from J; junction bases left unmatched: 2. The length of the CDR3 is 14 residues. CDR3 residues: CASSSGTGSYEQYF. CDR3 nucleotide sequence: TGTGCCAGCAGCTCTGGGACAGGGTCCTACGAGCAGTACTTC.

The rearrangement links TRBV2 to TRBJ2-7, with D possibly matching TRBD2 (6 bases). This CDR3 is 13 amino acids long. The V end was cut by 6 bases, the J end by 2 bases, with 11 bases between. Germline-derived CDR1 and CDR2 are SNHLY and FYNNEI. CDR3 sequence: CASSREQTYEQYF. The CDR3 DNA is TGTGCCAGCAGCCGGGAGCAGACCTACGAGCAGTACTTC.

V and J are TRBV18 and TRBJ2-7; TRBD1 might be the D (6 bases). Trimming shortened V by 0 bases and J by 3 bases, and 9 bases separated the two germline ends. The CDR3 length is 14 residues. Per germline, CDR1 KGHSH and CDR2 LQKENI. In DNA, the CDR3 is TGTGCCAGCTCACCACCGACAGGAGTCTACGAGCAGTACTTC. Translating it yields CASSPPTGVYEQYF.

The V and J genes are TRBV6-1 and TRBJ2-5, with TRBD1 matching 8 bases. Germline-derived CDR1 and CDR2 are MNHNS and SASEGT. The CDR3 is 15 residues long. The V segment lost 6 bases and the J segment 5 bases; nucleotides outside the gene matches: 11. In DNA, the CDR3 is TGTGCCAGCAGACCCATGGGACAGGACGGGGAGACCCAGTACTTC. The encoded protein is CASRPMGQDGETQYF.

This clone was found once. The chain has TRBV30 and TRBJ1-2, with D possibly matching TRBD1 (5 bases). Trimming stripped 4 bases from V and 0 bases from J, with 12 bases between. The germline V gene encodes CDR1 GTSNPN and CDR2 SVGIG (reference sequence). This CDR3 comprises 14 residues. The DNA of the CDR3 is TGTGCCTGGACTTCAGGGATAACTAACTATGGCTACACCTTC. It specifies CAWTSGITNYGYTF.

This clone is a singleton in its sample. V usage is TRBV5-1 and J usage is TRBJ1-1; D not certain. Trimming removed 0 bases at V and 2 bases at J, with 8 bases between. This CDR3 has 14 amino acids. The V gene's germline CDR1 is SGHRS and CDR2 YFSETQ. In DNA form, the CDR3 reads TGCGCCAGCAGCTTGGCCGTCGTAAACACTGAAGCTTTCTTT. Its protein product is CASSLAVVNTEAFF.

The rearrangement links TRBV6-6 to TRBJ2-5, with D maybe TRBD2 (6 bases). Germline CDR1 reads MNHNY; CDR2 reads SVGAGI (reference sequence). The CDR3 consists of 13 residues. V was clipped by 10 bases and J by 2 bases, with 14 bases between them. CDR3 sequence reads: CATMRGTQETQYF. CDR3 DNA: TGTGCCACCATGCGGGGAACTCAAGAGACCCAGTACTTC.

The rearrangement joins TRBV27 to TRBJ2-5, with D uncertain. Trimming stripped 5 bases from V and 2 bases from J, with 9 bases between. The CDR3 sequence is 13 residues long. Germline V CDR1 and CDR2: MNHEY, SMNVEV (reference sequence). This CDR3 is CASSHREQETQYF. For the CDR3, the DNA is TGTGCCAGCAGTCACCGAGAGCAAGAGACCCAGTACTTC.

The chain links TRBV25-1 to TRBJ1-2; D perhaps matches TRBD1 (6 bases). From germline, CDR1 is MGHDK and CDR2 SYGVNS. The V end was cut by 4 bases, the J end by 4 bases, with 19 bases between. This CDR3 is built from 16 residues. In DNA, the CDR3 is TGTGCCAGCAGTGGATTCGACAGGAACCGAGTCTATGGCTACACCTTC. Protein sequence: CASSGFDRNRVYGYTF.

The rearrangement joins TRBV4-1 to TRBJ1-1; D is perhaps TRBD1 (5 bases). Per germline, CDR1 MGHRA and CDR2 YSYEKL. The ends were cut back, 0 bases at V and 1 base at J, with 9 bases in the middle. This CDR3 spans 15 amino acids. CDR3 nucleotide sequence: TGCGCCAGCAGCCAAGAGTTCAGGGCGAACACTGAAGCTTTCTTT. Translated: CASSQEFRANTEAFF.

The chain uses TRBV5-1 and TRBJ1-6, with 9 positions matching TRBD1. V lost 2 bases to trimming and J lost 9 bases; unmatched junction nucleotides: 9. Germline V gene lookup returns CDR1 SGHRS and CDR2 YFSETQ. This CDR3 spans 16 amino acids. The CDR3 bases are TGCGCCAGCAGCTTTGAACCGGGACAGGGCGCTTCACCCCTCCACTTT. Protein product: CASSFEPGQGASPLHF. The variable domain in full, with the rest retrieved from reference TRBV5-1 and TRBJ1-6, is KAGVTQTPRYLIKTRGQQVTLSCSPISGHRSVSWYQQTPGQGLQFLFEYFSETQRNKGNFPGRFSGRQFSNSRSEMNVSTLELGDSALYLCASSFEPGQGASPLHFGNGTRLTVT.

The chain is built from TRBV29-1 and TRBJ2-7; D is unresolved. Trimming removed 5 bases from V and 6 bases from J, with 8 bases in between. The germline gives CDR1 SQVTM, CDR2 ANQGSEA. This CDR3 contains 10 residues. The CDR3 sequence is CSVLRGEQYF. In DNA form, the CDR3 reads TGCAGCGTTTTGAGAGGCGAGCAGTACTTC.

There are a few counts of this clone. The chain is built from TRBV2 and TRBJ2-7; D is perhaps TRBD1 (6 bases). Germline assignment: CDR1 SNHLY and CDR2 FYNNEI. The CDR3 length is 13 residues. The ends were cut back, 8 bases at V and 3 bases at J, with 14 bases in the middle. CDR3 bases: TGTGCCAGCGGACAGAAATCCCGCTACGAGCAGTACTTC. The encoded protein is CASGQKSRYEQYF.

The rearrangement uses TRBV6-1 and TRBJ1-4; possible D gene TRBD1, 5 bases. The CDR3 is 13 residues long. The V end lost 2 bases, the J end lost 9 bases, and 10 bases lay between the germline ends. Germline assignment: CDR1 MNHNS and CDR2 SASEGT. CDR3 sequence reads: CASSESAGQKLFF. Written as DNA, the CDR3 is TGTGCCAGCAGTGAATCGGCGGGGCAAAAACTGTTTTTT.